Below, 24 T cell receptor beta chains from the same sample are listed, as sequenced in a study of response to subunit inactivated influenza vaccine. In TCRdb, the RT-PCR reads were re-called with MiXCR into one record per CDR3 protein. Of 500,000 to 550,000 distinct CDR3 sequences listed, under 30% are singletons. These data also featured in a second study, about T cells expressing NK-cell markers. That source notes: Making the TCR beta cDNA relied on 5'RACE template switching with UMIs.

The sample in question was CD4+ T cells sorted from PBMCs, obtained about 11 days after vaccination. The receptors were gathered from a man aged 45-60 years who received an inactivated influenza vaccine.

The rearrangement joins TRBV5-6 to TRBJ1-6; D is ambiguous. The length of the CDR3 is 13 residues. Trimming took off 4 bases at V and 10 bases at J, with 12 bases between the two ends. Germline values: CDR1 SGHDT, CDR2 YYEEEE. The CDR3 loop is CASSREARSPLHF. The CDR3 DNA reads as TGTGCCAGCAGCCGTGAAGCTAGATCACCCCTCCACTTT.

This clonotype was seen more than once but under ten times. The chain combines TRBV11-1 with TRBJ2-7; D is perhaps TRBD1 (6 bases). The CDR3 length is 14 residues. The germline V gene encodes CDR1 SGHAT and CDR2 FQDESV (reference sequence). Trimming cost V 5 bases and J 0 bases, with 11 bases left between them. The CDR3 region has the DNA TGTGCCAGCAGCCCCGCAGGGGACTCCTACGAGCAGTACTTC. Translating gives CASSPAGDSYEQYF.

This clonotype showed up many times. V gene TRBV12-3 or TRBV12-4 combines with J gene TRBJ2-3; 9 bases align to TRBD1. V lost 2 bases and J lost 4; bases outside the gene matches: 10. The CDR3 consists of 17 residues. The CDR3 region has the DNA TGTGCCAGCAGTTTATCATTTGGGACAGGGAGCTCAGATACGCAGTATTTT. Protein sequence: CASSLSFGTGSSDTQYF.

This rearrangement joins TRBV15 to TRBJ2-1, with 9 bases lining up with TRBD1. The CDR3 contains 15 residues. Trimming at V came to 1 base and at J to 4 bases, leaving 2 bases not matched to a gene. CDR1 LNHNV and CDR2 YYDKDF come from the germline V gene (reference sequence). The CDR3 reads CATSRGTGAYNEQFF. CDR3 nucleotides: TGTGCCACCAGCAGAGGGACAGGGGCATACAATGAGCAGTTCTTC.

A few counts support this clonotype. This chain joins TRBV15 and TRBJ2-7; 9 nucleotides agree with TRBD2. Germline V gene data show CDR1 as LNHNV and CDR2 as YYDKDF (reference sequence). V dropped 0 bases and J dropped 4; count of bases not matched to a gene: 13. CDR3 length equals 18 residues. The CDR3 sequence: CATSRDVSSGVIIYEQYF. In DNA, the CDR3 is TGTGCCACCAGCAGAGATGTATCTAGCGGGGTAATCATATACGAGCAGTACTTC.

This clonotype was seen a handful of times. As DNA, the CDR3 is TGTGCCAGCAGTTTATTTGCCCCCCGGCCAGATACGCAGTATTTT. Its protein is CASSLFAPRPDTQYF. The chain joins TRBV28 to TRBJ2-3; D call uncertain. This CDR3 is 15 amino acids long. Germline CDR1 and CDR2: MDHEN and SYDVKM. Between the trimmed V and J ends, which lost 1 base and 4 bases, there was a span of 12 bases.

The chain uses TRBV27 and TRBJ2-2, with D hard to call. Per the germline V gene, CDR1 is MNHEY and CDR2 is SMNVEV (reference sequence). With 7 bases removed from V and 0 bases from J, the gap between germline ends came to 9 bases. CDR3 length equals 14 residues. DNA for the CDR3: TGTGCCAGCAAGATCAGCTCGAACACCGGGGAGCTGTTTTTT. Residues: CASKISSNTGELFF.

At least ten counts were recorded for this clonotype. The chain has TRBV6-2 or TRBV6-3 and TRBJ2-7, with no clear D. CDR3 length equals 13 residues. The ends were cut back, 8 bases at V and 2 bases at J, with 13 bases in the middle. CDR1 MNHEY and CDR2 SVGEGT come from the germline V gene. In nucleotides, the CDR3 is TGTGCCAGCCTCCGCGGCGGAACCTACGAGCAGTACTTC. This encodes CASLRGGTYEQYF.

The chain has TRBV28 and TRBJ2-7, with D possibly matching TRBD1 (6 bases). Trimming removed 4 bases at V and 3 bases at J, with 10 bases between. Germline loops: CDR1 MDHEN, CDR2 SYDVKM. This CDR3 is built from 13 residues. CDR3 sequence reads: CASSWGQDYEQYF. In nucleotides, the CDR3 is TGTGCCAGCAGTTGGGGGCAGGACTACGAGCAGTACTTC.

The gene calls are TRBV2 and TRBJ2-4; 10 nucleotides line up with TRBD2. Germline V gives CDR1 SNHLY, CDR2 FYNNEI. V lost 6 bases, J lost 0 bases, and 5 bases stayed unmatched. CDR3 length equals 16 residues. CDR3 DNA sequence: TGTGCCAGCAGGGACGGACTAGCGGAAGCCAAAAACATTCAGTACTTC. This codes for CASRDGLAEAKNIQYF.

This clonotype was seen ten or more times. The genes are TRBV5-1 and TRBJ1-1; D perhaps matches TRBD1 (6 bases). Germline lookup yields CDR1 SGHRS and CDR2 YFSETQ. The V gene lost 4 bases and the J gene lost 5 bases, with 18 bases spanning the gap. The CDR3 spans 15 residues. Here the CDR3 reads CASSPGWGAWTEAFF. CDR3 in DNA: TGCGCCAGCAGCCCCGGCTGGGGGGCATGGACTGAAGCTTTCTTT.

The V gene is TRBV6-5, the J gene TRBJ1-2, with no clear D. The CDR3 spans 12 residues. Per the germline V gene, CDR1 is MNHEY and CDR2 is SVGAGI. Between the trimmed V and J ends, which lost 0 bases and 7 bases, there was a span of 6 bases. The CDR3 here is CASSYSNSGYTF. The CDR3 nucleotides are TGTGCCAGCAGTTACTCGAACAGTGGCTACACCTTC.

CDR3: CASKGQGRNTIYF. The CDR3 region has the DNA TGTGCCAGCAAAGGACAGGGGAGAAACACCATATATTTT. The genes are TRBV6-6 and TRBJ1-3, with 9 bases identical to TRBD1. CDR1 is MNHNY and CDR2 is SVGAGI in the germline V gene (reference sequence). The CDR3 is 13 residues long. With V trimmed by 7 bases and J by 5 bases, 3 bases remained unmatched.

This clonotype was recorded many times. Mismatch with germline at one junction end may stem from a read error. The CDR3 DNA reads as TGCGCCAGCAGCCAAGAGCGGGGGGCTACCAATAAGCAGTTCTTC. Translation: CASSQERGATNKQFF. The gene calls are TRBV4-1 and TRBJ2-1; 8 bases fit TRBD2. The CDR3 runs to 15 residues. Germline-derived CDR1 and CDR2 are MGHRA and YSYEKL.

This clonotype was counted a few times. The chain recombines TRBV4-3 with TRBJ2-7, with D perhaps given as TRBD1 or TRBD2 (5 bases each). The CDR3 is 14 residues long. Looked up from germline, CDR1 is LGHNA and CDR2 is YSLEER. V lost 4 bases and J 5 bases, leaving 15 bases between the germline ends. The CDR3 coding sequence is TGCGCCAGCAGCCTCCAGGGTCGTAGCGACGAGCAGTACTTC. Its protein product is CASSLQGRSDEQYF.

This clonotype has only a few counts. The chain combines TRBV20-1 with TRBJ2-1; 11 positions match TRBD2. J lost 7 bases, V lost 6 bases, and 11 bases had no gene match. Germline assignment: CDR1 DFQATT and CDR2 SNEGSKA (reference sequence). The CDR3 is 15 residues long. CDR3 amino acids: CSAHLAGGIWNEQFF. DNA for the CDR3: TGCAGTGCCCACCTAGCGGGGGGAATATGGAATGAGCAGTTCTTC.

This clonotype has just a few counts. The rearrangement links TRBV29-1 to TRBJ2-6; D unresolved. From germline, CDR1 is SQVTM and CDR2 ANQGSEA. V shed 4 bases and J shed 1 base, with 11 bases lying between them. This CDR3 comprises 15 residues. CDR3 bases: TGCAGCGTTGGGGGATATTCTTCTGGGGCCAACGTCCTGACTTTC. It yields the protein CSVGGYSSGANVLTF.

CDR3 sequence (DNA): TGCGCCAGCAGCTCGGAGACAGGGATCAACGAGCAGTACTTC. Translated, it gives CASSSETGINEQYF. The rearrangement links TRBV5-1 to TRBJ2-7, with TRBD1 matching over 7 bases. The CDR3 extends over 14 amino acids. V lost 3 bases to trimming and J lost 5 bases; unmatched junction nucleotides: 8. From germline, CDR1 is SGHRS and CDR2 YFSETQ.

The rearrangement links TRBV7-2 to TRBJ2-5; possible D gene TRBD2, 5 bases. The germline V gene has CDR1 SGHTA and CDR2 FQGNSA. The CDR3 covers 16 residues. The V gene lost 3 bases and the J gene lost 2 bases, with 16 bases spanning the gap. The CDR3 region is CASSLGWAAGQETQYF. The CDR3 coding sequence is TGTGCCAGCAGCTTGGGCTGGGCTGCGGGTCAAGAGACCCAGTACTTC.

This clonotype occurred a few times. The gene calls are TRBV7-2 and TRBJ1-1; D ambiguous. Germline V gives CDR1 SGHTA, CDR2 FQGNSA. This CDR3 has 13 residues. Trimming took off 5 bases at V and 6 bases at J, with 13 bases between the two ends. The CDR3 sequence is CASSRNPLSEAFF. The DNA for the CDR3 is TGTGCCAGCAGCCGAAATCCCCTATCTGAAGCTTTCTTT.

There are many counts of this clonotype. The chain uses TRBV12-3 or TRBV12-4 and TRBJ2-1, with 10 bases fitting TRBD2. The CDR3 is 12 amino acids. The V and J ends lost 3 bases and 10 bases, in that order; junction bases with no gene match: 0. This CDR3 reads CASSLTSGEQFF. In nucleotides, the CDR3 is TGTGCCAGCAGTTTGACTAGCGGGGAGCAGTTCTTC.

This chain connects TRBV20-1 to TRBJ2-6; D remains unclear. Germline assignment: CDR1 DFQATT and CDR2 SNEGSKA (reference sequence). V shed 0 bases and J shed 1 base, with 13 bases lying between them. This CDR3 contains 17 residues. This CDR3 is CSARDRILSSGANVLTF. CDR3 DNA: TGCAGTGCTAGAGACAGGATACTTTCATCTGGGGCCAACGTCCTGACTTTC.

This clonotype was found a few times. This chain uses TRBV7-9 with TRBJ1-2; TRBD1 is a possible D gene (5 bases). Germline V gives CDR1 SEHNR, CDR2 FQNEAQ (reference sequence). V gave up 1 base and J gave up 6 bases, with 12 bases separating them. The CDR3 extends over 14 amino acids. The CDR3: CASSLVRALDGYTF. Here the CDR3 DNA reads TGTGCCAGCAGCTTAGTCAGGGCGCTGGATGGCTACACCTTC.

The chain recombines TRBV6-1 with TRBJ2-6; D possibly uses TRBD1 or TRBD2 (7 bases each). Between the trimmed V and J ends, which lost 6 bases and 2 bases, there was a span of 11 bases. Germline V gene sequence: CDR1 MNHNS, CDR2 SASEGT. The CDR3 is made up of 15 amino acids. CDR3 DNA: TGTGCCAGCAGGGGAGGGGGCGCTGGGGCCAACGTCCTGACTTTC. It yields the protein CASRGGGAGANVLTF.